This T cell receptor (beta chain) is from a study of blood T cell repertoires in COVID-19. At the level of the study: The United States, Italy and Spain provided the acute and convalescent COVID-19 samples. PBMCs, B-cell-depleted T cells, or T cells provided the cDNA or gDNA that made up the material.

Authors' analysis steps: Reference gene primer amplification gave nucleated cell count estimates. The protocol was immunoSEQ multiplex PCR, while the TCRdb copy is restricted to in-frame clones and leaves out a portion. The V and J calls and the clone size are those of that table, but D and trimming were determined from the DNA. The table has hundreds of thousands of clones, approximately 86% seen once; the top ten hold approximately 2%. Germline CDR1 and CDR2: LNHDA and SQIVND (reference sequence). CDR3 length: 13 amino acids. V was shortened by 1 base and J by 6 bases, with 6 bases between the two germline ends.

This clonotype was sampled from a young man with active or convalescent COVID-19. Source material: peripheral blood. This chain connects TRBV19 to TRBJ2-2, with D hard to call. The CDR3 DNA reads as TGTGCCAGTAGTATAGTCTACCCCGGGGAGCTGTTTTTT. It translates to CASSIVYPGELFF.